The 31 T cell receptor beta chains reported below all come from one sample, sequenced in a study of T cells after yellow fever vaccination. One entry per CDR3 protein, called by TCRdb with MiXCR from the 5' RACE reads. The repertoire includes about 52,000 distinct CDR3 sequences, 6.6% of them detected once, and 24% sits in the top ten. The sample was CD8+ T cells not binding an NS4B(214-222) dextramer, sorted from PBMCs, taken about 41 days after the first yellow fever vaccination. The origin of the receptors is a man younger than 30 who received the YFV17D yellow fever vaccine.

The chain is built from TRBV7-2 and TRBJ1-6; no clear D. V lost 5 bases to trimming and J lost 12 bases, with 11 bases between them. The CDR3 sequence is 12 residues long. CDR1 and CDR2 (germline): SGHTA, FQGNSA. Here the CDR3 DNA reads TGTGCCAGCAGCGCTGACCCGGTACCCCTCCACTTT. This translates into CASSADPVPLHF.

The sample holds many counts of this clonotype. The rearrangement joins TRBV7-6 to TRBJ2-7; D is perhaps TRBD1 (5 bases). CDR1 is SGHVS, CDR2 FNYEAQ, per germline. Trimming shortened V by 5 bases and J by 2 bases, and 13 bases separated the two germline ends. The CDR3 runs to 14 residues. CDR3 in amino acids: CASSQNRRPYEQYF. The CDR3 DNA follows: TGTGCCAGCAGCCAAAACAGGCGACCCTACGAGCAGTACTTC.

The chain employs TRBV20-1 and TRBJ2-1; the match to TRBD2 covers 9 bases. Unmatched junction bases numbered 7, after V lost 5 bases and J lost 2 bases. CDR3 length equals 15 residues. The germline CDR1 and CDR2 sequences are DFQATT and SNEGSKA (reference sequence). The CDR3 DNA reads TGCAGTGCTTACTACAGCGGGGGGCCCTACAATGAGCAGTTCTTC. Translated, it gives CSAYYSGGPYNEQFF.

This chain links TRBV27 with TRBJ2-7; TRBD1 matches at 12 bases. In germline, CDR1 is MNHEY, CDR2 SMNVEV (reference sequence). This CDR3 comprises 14 residues. J gave up 5 bases and V 5 bases, and 4 bases lay outside the gene matches. As DNA, the CDR3 is TGTGCCAGCAGTCCTGGGACAGGGGGCCACGAGCAGTACGTC. Protein product: CASSPGTGGHEQYV.

The table lists this clonotype with a few counts. The V and J genes are TRBV7-9 and TRBJ1-2; 10 bases match TRBD1. The CDR3 is made up of 15 amino acids. Germline trimming cut 5 bases from V and 7 bases from J; bases unmatched to any gene: 10. Germline-derived CDR1 and CDR2 are SEHNR and FQNEAQ (reference sequence). The CDR3 sequence is CASSVRRDRGGGYTF. DNA of the CDR3: TGTGCCAGCAGCGTCCGTAGGGACAGGGGTGGTGGCTACACCTTC.

The chain recombines TRBV5-1 with TRBJ2-3, with D possibly TRBD2 on 5 matching bases. V shed 7 bases and J shed 6 bases, with 12 bases lying between them. This CDR3 region has 12 residues. Germline loops: CDR1 SGHRS, CDR2 YFSETQ. CDR3 amino acids: CASAGLEDTQYF. DNA of the CDR3: TGCGCCAGCGCGGGCCTTGAGGATACGCAGTATTTT.

This clonotype was observed a few times. The chain recombines TRBV5-1 with TRBJ2-3, with D possibly called TRBD1 or TRBD2 (5 bases each). The CDR3 has 10 residues. Per germline, CDR1 SGHRS and CDR2 YFSETQ. V lost 7 bases to trimming and J lost 8 bases, with 8 bases between them. CDR3 loop: CASRGPTQYF. In DNA, the CDR3 is TGCGCCAGCCGGGGCCCTACGCAGTATTTT.

In this sample, this clonotype turned up a few times. The rearrangement uses TRBV10-3 and TRBJ2-1; 12 positions match TRBD2. The V and J ends lost 6 bases and 4 bases, in that order; junction bases with no gene match: 7. The CDR3 runs 16 residues. The V gene's germline CDR1 is ENHRY and CDR2 SYGVKD. CDR3 in DNA: TGTGCCATCAGAGGATCTAGCGGGGGGGCTTACAATGAGCAGTTCTTC. As protein: CAIRGSSGGAYNEQFF.

This clonotype has a count of ten or more. This chain links TRBV12-3 or TRBV12-4 with TRBJ2-2; 7 bases map to TRBD1. The V gene end was trimmed by 7 bases and the J gene end by 4 bases; junction bases not matched to a gene: 9. The CDR3 extends over 15 amino acids. In nucleotides, the CDR3 is TGTGCCAGCACCATAGACAGGGTTGGCACCGGGGAGCTGTTTTTT. Protein product: CASTIDRVGTGELFF.

This clonotype came up many times. The chain is built from TRBV29-1 and TRBJ1-1; possibly TRBD1 for D (5 bases). Germline V gene sequence: CDR1 SQVTM, CDR2 ANQGSEA. This CDR3 contains 12 residues. The V gene lost 6 bases and the J gene lost 4 bases, with 12 bases spanning the gap. CDR3 DNA: TGCAGCGTGGGGGTCGGTGGCACTGAAGCTTTCTTT. It codes for CSVGVGGTEAFF. The full variable domain, rest sourced from reference TRBV29-1 and TRBJ1-1, is SAVISQKPSRDICQRGTSLTIQCQVDSQVTMMFWYRQQPGQSLTLIATANQGSEATYESGFVIDKFPISRPNLTFSTLTVSNMSPEDSSIYLCSVGVGGTEAFFGQGTRLTVV.

This clonotype was detected only a few times. The chain is built from TRBV20-1 and TRBJ1-3; D gene ambiguous. Germline CDR1 is DFQATT and CDR2 is SNEGSKA (reference sequence). The CDR3 covers 13 residues. The germline V and J ends were trimmed by 0 bases and 0 bases, with 3 bases remaining between them. The CDR3 loop is CSARDNSGNTIYF. The CDR3, as DNA: TGCAGTGCTAGAGACAACTCTGGAAACACCATATATTTT.

This clonotype was found many times. The J gene is TRBJ2-1, the V gene TRBV7-2, with D perhaps TRBD2 (7 bases). Germline loops: CDR1 SGHTA, CDR2 FQGNSA. V lost 5 bases, J lost 2 bases, and 13 bases lay in between. The CDR3 has 15 amino acids. CDR3 coding DNA: TGTGCCAGCAGCCCCCGGGGGGCCCCCTACAATGAGCAGTTCTTC. Its protein product is CASSPRGAPYNEQFF. Full variable domain (outside the CDR3, taken from reference TRBV7-2 and TRBJ2-1): GAGVSQSPSNKVTEKGKDVELRCDPISGHTALYWYRQSLGQGLEFLIYFQGNSAPDKSGLPSDRFSAERTGGSVSTLTIQRTQQEDSAVYLCASSPRGAPYNEQFFGPGTRLTVL.

This clonotype has a handful of counts. This chain connects TRBV29-1 to TRBJ1-1; unclear D gene. V was shortened by 5 bases and J by 4 bases, with 11 bases between the two germline ends. CDR1 and CDR2 (germline): SQVTM, ANQGSEA. The length of the CDR3 is 12 residues. CDR3 sequence: CSVFKGGTEAFF. The CDR3 region has the DNA TGCAGCGTTTTCAAGGGAGGCACTGAAGCTTTCTTT.

This clonotype was detected many times. This chain joins TRBV6-5 and TRBJ2-2; 10 bases fit TRBD2. J lost 6 bases, V lost 0 bases, and 7 bases had no gene match. The CDR3 covers 17 residues. Germline V CDR1 and CDR2: MNHEY, SVGAGI. The CDR3 bases are TGTGCCAGCAGTTACTCGCTAGCGGGGGAGCTCCCCGGGGAGCTGTTTTTT. This encodes CASSYSLAGELPGELFF.

The table lists this clonotype with many counts. The chain carries TRBV5-1 and TRBJ2-2; the D gene is possibly TRBD1 (6 bases). Trimming removed 0 bases at V and 5 bases at J, with 11 bases between. This CDR3 comprises 15 residues. Germline V gene sequence: CDR1 SGHRS, CDR2 YFSETQ. CDR3 loop: CASSLDPTGTGELFF. CDR3 bases: TGCGCCAGCAGCTTGGACCCTACAGGGACCGGGGAGCTGTTTTTT.

This clonotype was detected a few times. The genes are TRBV4-3 and TRBJ2-3; 8 bases are shared with TRBD1. Germline V gene lookup returns CDR1 LGHNA and CDR2 YSLEER. The CDR3 consists of 15 residues. V lost 5 bases to trimming and J lost 1 base; unmatched junction nucleotides: 5. The CDR3 loop is CASSAGQGGTDTQYF. The CDR3 nucleotides read TGCGCCAGCAGCGCCGGACAGGGAGGCACAGATACGCAGTATTTT.

As to this clonotype: One base away lies a much larger clone, so this may be a sequencing read error. The chain joins TRBV12-3 or TRBV12-4 to TRBJ2-5, with TRBD2 identical over 11 bases. This CDR3 comprises 14 residues. Trimming removed 4 bases from V and 7 bases from J; junction bases left unmatched: 5. The CDR3 nucleotides read TGTGCCAGCAGTTCGGGACTAGCGGCGGGGACCCAGTACTTC. The encoded protein is CASSSGLAAGTQYF.

This clonotype was counted at least ten times. The J gene is TRBJ2-1, the V gene TRBV20-1; TRBD2 aligns across 11 bases. The junction had 6 bases not matched to a gene; V was cut back by 5 bases and J by 6 bases. The germline V gene encodes CDR1 DFQATT and CDR2 SNEGSKA (reference sequence). The CDR3 is made up of 14 amino acids. This chain's CDR3 is CSAPGTSGLNEQFF. The CDR3 DNA reads TGCAGTGCTCCCGGGACTAGCGGCCTCAATGAGCAGTTCTTC.

The gene calls are TRBV27 and TRBJ2-5; possibly TRBD1 for D (5 bases). Deletions cut 2 bases from V and 4 bases from J, with 5 bases between. CDR1 is MNHEY and CDR2 is SMNVEV in the germline V gene (reference sequence). This CDR3 region has 12 residues. In DNA form, the CDR3 reads TGTGCCAGCAGTTTACAGGGAGAGACCCAGTACTTC. Translated: CASSLQGETQYF.

This clonotype was seen ten or more times. V usage is TRBV7-8 and J usage is TRBJ1-1; 7 bases are shared with TRBD1. The V and J ends lost 1 base and 0 bases, in that order; junction bases with no gene match: 5. In germline, CDR1 is SGHVS, CDR2 FQNEAQ. CDR3 length equals 16 residues. The CDR3 reads CASSLVTGEMNTEAFF. The CDR3 DNA reads TGTGCCAGCAGCTTAGTCACAGGGGAAATGAACACTGAAGCTTTCTTT.

The genes are TRBV7-6 and TRBJ2-7, with TRBD1 matching over 8 bases. Trimming cost V 5 bases and J 0 bases; bases outside gene matches: 6. This CDR3 spans 15 amino acids. Per germline, CDR1 SGHVS and CDR2 FNYEAQ. The CDR3 region has the DNA TGTGCCAGCAGCCCGGGGACAGGACCCTCCTACGAGCAGTACGTC. Encoded protein: CASSPGTGPSYEQYV.

This clonotype was counted many times. The chain links TRBV6-1 to TRBJ2-5; 8 positions agree with TRBD2. This CDR3 is 15 amino acids long. In germline, CDR1 is MNHNS, CDR2 SASEGT. Trimming took 2 bases from V and 1 from J; bases not matched to a gene: 3. CDR3: CASSESAGGQETQYF. CDR3 DNA sequence: TGTGCCAGCAGTGAATCCGCGGGGGGCCAAGAGACCCAGTACTTC.

V usage is TRBV6-1 and J usage is TRBJ2-5; D possibly corresponds to TRBD1 (5 bases). From germline, CDR1 is MNHNS and CDR2 SASEGT. V dropped 8 bases and J dropped 4 bases, with 20 bases sitting between them. This CDR3 contains 15 residues. CDR3 amino acids: CASDSSQGLGETQYF. The CDR3 DNA follows: TGTGCCAGCGATAGCAGTCAGGGATTGGGAGAGACCCAGTACTTC.

This clonotype was seen only a few times. V usage is TRBV11-2 and J usage is TRBJ1-1; TRBD1 agrees at 7 bases. The CDR3 totals 14 residues. Germline V gene sequence: CDR1 SGHAT, CDR2 FQNNGV. V lost 5 bases, J lost 5 bases, and 8 bases stayed unmatched. The CDR3 DNA is TGTGCCAGCAGCCGACTGACAGGGACAACTGAAGCTTTCTTT. Protein: CASSRLTGTTEAFF.

This clonotype appeared many times. The chain is built from TRBV10-2 and TRBJ2-7; D is possibly TRBD1 or TRBD2 (5 bases each). Trimming stripped 3 bases from V and 7 bases from J, with 16 bases between. CDR1 and CDR2 from the germline V gene are WSHSY and SAAADI. The CDR3 length is 14 residues. The CDR3 loop reads CASSDQTGQDEQYF. In DNA form, the CDR3 reads TGCGCCAGCAGTGATCAGACGGGGCAGGATGAGCAGTACTTC.

This clonotype was recorded at least ten times. The chain links TRBV20-1 to TRBJ2-7; no firm D call. Germline-derived CDR1 and CDR2 are DFQATT and SNEGSKA (reference sequence). This CDR3 is built from 11 residues. The ends were cut back, 0 bases at V and 4 bases at J, with 4 bases in the middle. The CDR3 region is CSARDGYEQYF. In DNA form, the CDR3 reads TGCAGTGCTAGAGACGGGTACGAGCAGTACTTC.

Judged by abundance, this clonotype is medium-sized (0.01 to 0.1%). The J gene is TRBJ2-4, the V gene TRBV27; D is unresolved. Germline loops: CDR1 MNHEY, CDR2 SMNVEV (reference sequence). V lost 2 bases and J 6 bases, leaving 8 bases between the germline ends. The CDR3 is 13 amino acids. The CDR3 DNA follows: TGTGCCAGCAGTTTACCAGGCGGAAACATTCAGTACTTC. Translating it yields CASSLPGGNIQYF.

This clonotype has a count of ten or more. The V and J genes are TRBV27 and TRBJ2-7; D is possibly TRBD1 (5 bases). The CDR3 length is 16 residues. CDR1 MNHEY and CDR2 SMNVEV come from the germline V gene (reference sequence). V was trimmed by 6 bases and J by 2 bases, leaving 20 bases between them. CDR3 sequence reads: CASSLLRSQGTYEQYF. In DNA, the CDR3 is TGTGCCAGCAGCTTACTCCGGTCGCAGGGAACCTACGAGCAGTACTTC.

At least ten counts were recorded for this clonotype. The chain combines TRBV7-9 with TRBJ2-2; D not resolved. V was clipped by 6 bases and J by 4 bases, with 12 bases between them. The CDR3 consists of 14 residues. CDR1 is SEHNR, CDR2 FQNEAQ, per germline (reference sequence). For the CDR3, the DNA is TGTGCCAGCAGAGTGGGCTCGGTCACCGGGGAGCTGTTTTTT. Amino acid sequence: CASRVGSVTGELFF.

This clonotype appeared many times. The V and J genes are TRBV15 and TRBJ2-6; D is possibly TRBD2 (6 bases). Between the trimmed V and J ends, which lost 4 bases and 0 bases, there was a span of 10 bases. Germline-derived CDR1 and CDR2 are LNHNV and YYDKDF (reference sequence). This CDR3 contains 16 residues. CDR3 in DNA: TGTGCCACCAGCAAAATGGGGGGCTCTGGGGCCAACGTCCTGACTTTC. This codes for CATSKMGGSGANVLTF. Complete variable domain (other parts from reference TRBV15 and TRBJ2-6): DAMVIQNPRYQVTQFGKPVTLSCSQTLNHNVMYWYQQKSSQAPKLLFHYYDKDFNNEADTPDNFQSRRPNTSFCFLDIRSPGLGDTAMYLCATSKMGGSGANVLTFGAGSRLTVL.

The sample holds many counts of this clonotype. The genes are TRBV4-3 and TRBJ1-1; D uncertain. This CDR3 region has 15 residues. V lost 1 base to trimming and J lost 3 bases, with 12 bases between them. From germline, CDR1 is LGHNA and CDR2 YSLEER. The DNA of the CDR3 is TGCGCCAGCAGCCAAGGGGTTGTTTCATACACTGAAGCTTTCTTT. This sequence encodes CASSQGVVSYTEAFF.